This TCR beta chain is from a study of control samples from healthy donors and cancer patients. V trimming: 4 bases; J trimming: 1 base; junction bases outside the gene matches: 8. Germline V lookup: CDR1 MDHEN, CDR2 SYDVKM. This CDR3 comprises 18 residues. Libraries were prepared by immunoSEQ multiplex PCR; TCRdb keeps only in-frame clonotypes and omits some of them. This table has about 190,000 clones, roughly nine tenths appearing once. The specimen sequenced was blood. The genes are TRBV28 and TRBJ2-6, with 9 nucleotides matching TRBD1. The sequence was collected from a man aged 30-40 years in good health. Written as DNA, the CDR3 is TGTGCCAGCAGTTGGACAGGGGCAGGGTTATCTGGGGCCAACGTCCTGACTTTC. Translating it yields CASSWTGAGLSGANVLTF.